These 8 T cell receptor beta chains were all obtained from the same sample, sequenced in a study of T cells after yellow fever vaccination. TCRdb reanalysed the 5' RACE reads using MiXCR and keeps one entry per CDR3 protein. The sample includes just over 250,000 distinct CDR3 sequences, around 4.9% of them seen just once. Material: CD4+ T cells sorted from PBMCs, obtained on the day of the yellow fever booster vaccination. The receptors derive from a man between 18 and 35 years old who received the YFV17D yellow fever vaccine.

The chain is built from TRBV24-1 and TRBJ2-3; TRBD2 matches at 9 bases. The trim removed 3 bases at V and 2 bases at J, leaving 8 bases unmatched. This CDR3 is built from 17 residues. CDR1 is KGHDR, CDR2 SFDVKD, per germline. CDR3 coding DNA: TGTGCCACCAGTGATACTAGCGGGCCTTCCTTCACAGATACGCAGTATTTT. It specifies CATSDTSGPSFTDTQYF.

At least ten counts were recorded for this clonotype. V usage is TRBV20-1 and J usage is TRBJ2-3, with D uncertain. V lost 3 bases to trimming and J lost 5 bases, with 15 bases between them. CDR3 length equals 14 residues. Germline values: CDR1 DFQATT, CDR2 SNEGSKA (reference sequence). The CDR3: CSARDGLPGDTQYF. The DNA of the CDR3 is TGCAGTGCTAGGGACGGGCTACCTGGAGATACGCAGTATTTT.

CDR3 coding DNA: TGTGCCAGCAGTTTATCCCCCATTGGGGAGACCCAGTACTTC. Amino acid sequence: CASSLSPIGETQYF. The chain has TRBV27 and TRBJ2-5; the D is unclear. CDR1 is MNHEY, CDR2 SMNVEV, per germline (reference sequence). CDR3 length equals 14 residues. With 0 bases removed from V and 5 bases from J, the gap between germline ends came to 10 bases.

Many counts were recorded for this clonotype. This chain joins TRBV4-3 and TRBJ2-7, with a weak D call TRBD2 (5 bases). V lost 0 bases and J 2 bases, leaving 14 bases between the germline ends. Germline V gene data show CDR1 as LGHNA and CDR2 as YSLEER. The CDR3 contains 16 residues. The CDR3 DNA follows: TGCGCCAGCAGCCAAGATTGGTCCCGGGGAACCTACGAGCAGTACTTC. This codes for CASSQDWSRGTYEQYF.

This clonotype was observed a handful of times. The chain recombines TRBV9 with TRBJ1-6; 11 bases match TRBD1. The V segment lost 2 bases and the J segment 8 bases; nucleotides outside the gene matches: 0. Germline V gene data show CDR1 as SGDLS and CDR2 as YYNGEE. The CDR3 consists of 14 residues. DNA of the CDR3: TGTGCCAGCAGCGTGGGACAGGGGGATTCACCCCTCCACTTT. As protein: CASSVGQGDSPLHF. The full variable domain, its missing parts supplied by reference TRBV9 and TRBJ1-6, is DSGVTQTPKHLITATGQRVTLRCSPRSGDLSVYWYQQSLDQGLQFLIQYYNGEERAKGNILERFSAQQFPDLHSELNLSSLELGDSALYFCASSVGQGDSPLHFGNGTRLTVT.

This clonotype was seen only a few times. The J gene is TRBJ2-6, the V gene TRBV12-3 or TRBV12-4; TRBD2 matches at 8 bases. The CDR3 is made up of 15 amino acids. The trim removed 5 bases at V and 2 bases at J, leaving 2 bases unmatched. CDR3 protein: CASSSGGAGANVLTF. The CDR3 DNA reads TGTGCCAGCAGTAGCGGGGGCGCTGGGGCCAACGTCCTGACTTTC.

This clonotype occurred many times. The rearrangement joins TRBV6-1 to TRBJ2-7, with a tentative D call TRBD1 (5 bases). The V end was cut by 1 base, the J end by 2 bases, with 9 bases between. CDR1 is MNHNS, CDR2 SASEGT, per germline. The CDR3 extends over 14 amino acids. CDR3 DNA: TGTGCCAGCAGTGAAGAGGGGCCGACCTACGAGCAGTACTTC. Protein: CASSEEGPTYEQYF.

This clonotype has at least ten counts. V is TRBV4-1 and J is TRBJ2-7; TRBD1 matches 7 bases. J lost 3 bases, V lost 1 base, and 9 bases had no gene match. CDR3 length equals 16 residues. Germline CDR1 is MGHRA and CDR2 is YSYEKL. The DNA for the CDR3 is TGCGCCAGCAGCCAAGCCGACAGGGCGATGTTCTACGAGCAGTACTTC. Amino acids: CASSQADRAMFYEQYF.